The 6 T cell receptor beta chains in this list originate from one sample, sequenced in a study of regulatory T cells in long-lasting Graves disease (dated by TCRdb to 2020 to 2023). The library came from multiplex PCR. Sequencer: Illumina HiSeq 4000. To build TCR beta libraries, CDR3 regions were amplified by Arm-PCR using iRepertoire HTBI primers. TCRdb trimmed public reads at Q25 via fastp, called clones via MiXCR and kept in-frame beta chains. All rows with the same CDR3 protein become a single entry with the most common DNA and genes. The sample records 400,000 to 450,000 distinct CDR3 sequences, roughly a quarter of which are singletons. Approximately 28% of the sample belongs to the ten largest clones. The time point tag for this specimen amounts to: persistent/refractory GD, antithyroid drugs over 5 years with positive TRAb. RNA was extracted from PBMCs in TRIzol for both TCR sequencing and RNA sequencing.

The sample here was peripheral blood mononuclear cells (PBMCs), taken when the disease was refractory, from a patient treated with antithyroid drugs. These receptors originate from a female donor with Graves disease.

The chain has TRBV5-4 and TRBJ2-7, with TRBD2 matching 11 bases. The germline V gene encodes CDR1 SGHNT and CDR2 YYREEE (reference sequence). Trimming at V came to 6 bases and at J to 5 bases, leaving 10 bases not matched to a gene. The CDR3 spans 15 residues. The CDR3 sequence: CASTSDGLAGDEQYF. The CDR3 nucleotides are TGTGCCAGCACCTCCGACGGACTAGCGGGTGACGAGCAGTACTTC.

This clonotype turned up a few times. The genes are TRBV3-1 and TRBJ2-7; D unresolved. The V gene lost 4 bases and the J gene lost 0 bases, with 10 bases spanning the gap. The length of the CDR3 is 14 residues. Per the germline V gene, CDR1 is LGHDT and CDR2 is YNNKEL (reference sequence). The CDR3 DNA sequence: TGTGCCAGCAGCCGGGCGCTATCCTCCTACGAGCAGTACTTC. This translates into CASSRALSSYEQYF.

The CDR3 reads CASSLRLAGDDEQYF. CDR3 nucleotides: TGTGCCAGCAGCTTAAGACTAGCGGGAGACGACGAGCAGTACTTC. This rearrangement joins TRBV7-2 to TRBJ2-7; 12 nucleotides line up with TRBD2. Trimming took 2 bases from V and 5 from J; bases not matched to a gene: 4. Germline CDR1 SGHTA, CDR2 FQGNSA. The CDR3 sequence is 15 residues long.

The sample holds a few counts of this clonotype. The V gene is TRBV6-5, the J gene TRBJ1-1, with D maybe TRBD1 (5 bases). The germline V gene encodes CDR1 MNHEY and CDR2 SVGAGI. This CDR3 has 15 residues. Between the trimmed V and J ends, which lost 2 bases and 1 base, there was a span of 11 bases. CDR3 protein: CASSYGGPSNTEAFF. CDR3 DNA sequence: TGTGCCAGCAGTTACGGGGGACCGTCGAACACTGAAGCTTTCTTT.

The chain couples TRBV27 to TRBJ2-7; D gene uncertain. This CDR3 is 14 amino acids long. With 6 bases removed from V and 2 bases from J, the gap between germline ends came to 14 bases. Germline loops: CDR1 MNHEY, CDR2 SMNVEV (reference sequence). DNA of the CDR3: TGTGCCAGCAGCCGGGCGGCTAGGACCTACGAGCAGTACTTC. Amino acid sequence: CASSRAARTYEQYF.

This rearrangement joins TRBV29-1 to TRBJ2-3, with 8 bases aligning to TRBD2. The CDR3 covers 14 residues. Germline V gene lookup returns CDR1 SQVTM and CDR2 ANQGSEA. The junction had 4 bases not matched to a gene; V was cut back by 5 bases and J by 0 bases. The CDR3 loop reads CSVSSGSSTDTQYF. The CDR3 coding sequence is TGCAGCGTTTCTAGCGGGTCTAGCACAGATACGCAGTATTTT.